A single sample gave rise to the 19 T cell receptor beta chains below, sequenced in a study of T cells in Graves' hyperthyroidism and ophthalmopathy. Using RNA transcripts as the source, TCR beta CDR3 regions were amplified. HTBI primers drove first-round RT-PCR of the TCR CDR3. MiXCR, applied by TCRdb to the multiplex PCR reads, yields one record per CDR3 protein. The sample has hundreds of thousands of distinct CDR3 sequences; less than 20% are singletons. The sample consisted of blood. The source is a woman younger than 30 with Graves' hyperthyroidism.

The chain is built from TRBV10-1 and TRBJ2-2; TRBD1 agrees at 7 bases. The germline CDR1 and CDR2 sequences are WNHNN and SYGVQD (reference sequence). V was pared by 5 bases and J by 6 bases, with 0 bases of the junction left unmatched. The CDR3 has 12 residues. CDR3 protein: CASSTGAGELFF. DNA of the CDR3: TGCGCCAGCAGTACAGGGGCCGGGGAGCTGTTTTTT.

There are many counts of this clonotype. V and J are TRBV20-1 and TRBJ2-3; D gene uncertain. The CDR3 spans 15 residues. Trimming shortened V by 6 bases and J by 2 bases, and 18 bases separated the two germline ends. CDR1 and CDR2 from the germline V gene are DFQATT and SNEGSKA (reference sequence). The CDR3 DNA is TGCAGTGCCTCCCACCAGTTCGCGTCCACAGATACGCAGTATTTT. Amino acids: CSASHQFASTDTQYF.

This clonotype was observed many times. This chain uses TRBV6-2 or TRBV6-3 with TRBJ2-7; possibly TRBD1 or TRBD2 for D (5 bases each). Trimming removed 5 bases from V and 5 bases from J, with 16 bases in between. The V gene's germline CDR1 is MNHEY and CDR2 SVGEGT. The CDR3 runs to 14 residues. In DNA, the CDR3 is TGTGCCAGCAGTCGCGCGAGGGGTCGGGACGAGCAGTACTTC. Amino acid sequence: CASSRARGRDEQYF.

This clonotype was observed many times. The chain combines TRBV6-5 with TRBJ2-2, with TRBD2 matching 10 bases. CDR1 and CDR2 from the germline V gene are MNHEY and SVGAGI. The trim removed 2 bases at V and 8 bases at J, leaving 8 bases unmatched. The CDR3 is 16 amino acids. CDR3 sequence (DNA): TGTGCCAGCAGTTACAAGGCTAGCGGGGGCCCTGGGGAGCTGTTTTTT. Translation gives CASSYKASGGPGELFF.

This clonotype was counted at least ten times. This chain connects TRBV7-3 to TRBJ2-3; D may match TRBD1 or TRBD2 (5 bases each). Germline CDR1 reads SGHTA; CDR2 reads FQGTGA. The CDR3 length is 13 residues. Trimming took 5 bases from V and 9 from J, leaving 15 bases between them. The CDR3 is CASSPVGRKTQYF. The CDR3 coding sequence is TGTGCCAGCAGCCCCGTGGGACGGAAAACGCAGTATTTT.

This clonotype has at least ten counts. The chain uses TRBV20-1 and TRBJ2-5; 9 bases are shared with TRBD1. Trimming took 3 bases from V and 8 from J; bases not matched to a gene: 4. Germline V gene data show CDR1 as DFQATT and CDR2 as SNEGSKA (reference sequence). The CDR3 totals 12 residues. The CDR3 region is CSASRQGDTQYF. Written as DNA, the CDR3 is TGCAGTGCTAGCCGACAGGGGGATACCCAGTACTTC.

For the CDR3, the DNA is TGTGCCACCAGCAGCCAAAACGCGGGGGGCAATCAGCCCCAGCATTTT. This codes for CATSSQNAGGNQPQHF. This rearrangement joins TRBV15 to TRBJ1-5, with D possibly being TRBD1 (5 bases). CDR3 length equals 16 residues. Trimming took off 3 bases at V and 2 bases at J, with 14 bases between the two ends. Germline V gene data show CDR1 as LNHNV and CDR2 as YYDKDF (reference sequence).

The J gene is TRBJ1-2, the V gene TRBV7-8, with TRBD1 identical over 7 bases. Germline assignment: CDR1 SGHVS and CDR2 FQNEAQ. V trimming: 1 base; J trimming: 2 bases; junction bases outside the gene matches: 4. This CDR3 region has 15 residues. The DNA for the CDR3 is TGTGCCAGCAGCTTAGTGGCAGGGGGAAACTATGGCTACACCTTC. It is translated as CASSLVAGGNYGYTF.

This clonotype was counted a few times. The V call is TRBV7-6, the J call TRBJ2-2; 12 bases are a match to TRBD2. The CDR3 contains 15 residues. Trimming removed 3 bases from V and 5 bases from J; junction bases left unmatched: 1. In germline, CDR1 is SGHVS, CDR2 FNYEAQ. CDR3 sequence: CASSFGTSGTGELFF. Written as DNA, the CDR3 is TGTGCCAGCAGCTTTGGGACTAGCGGGACCGGGGAGCTGTTTTTT.

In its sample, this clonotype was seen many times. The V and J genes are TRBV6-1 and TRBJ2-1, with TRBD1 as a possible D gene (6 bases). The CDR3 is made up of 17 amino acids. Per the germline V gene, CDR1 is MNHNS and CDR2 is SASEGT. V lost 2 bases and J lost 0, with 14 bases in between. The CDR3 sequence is CASSERGMGLSYNEQFF. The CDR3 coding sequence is TGTGCCAGCAGTGAAAGGGGGATGGGCCTCTCCTACAATGAGCAGTTCTTC.

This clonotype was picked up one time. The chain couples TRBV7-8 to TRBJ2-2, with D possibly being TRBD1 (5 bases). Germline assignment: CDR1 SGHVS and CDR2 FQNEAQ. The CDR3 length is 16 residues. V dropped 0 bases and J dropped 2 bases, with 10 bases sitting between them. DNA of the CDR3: TGTGCCAGCAGCTTAGCCCAGGGCCACAACACCGGGGAGCTGTTTTTT. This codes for CASSLAQGHNTGELFF. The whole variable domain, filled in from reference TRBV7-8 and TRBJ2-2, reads GAGVSQSPRYKVAKRGQDVALRCDPISGHVSLFWYQQALGQGPEFLTYFQNEAQLDKSGLPSDRFFAERPEGSVSTLKIQRTQQEDSAVYLCASSLAQGHNTGELFFGEGSRLTVL.

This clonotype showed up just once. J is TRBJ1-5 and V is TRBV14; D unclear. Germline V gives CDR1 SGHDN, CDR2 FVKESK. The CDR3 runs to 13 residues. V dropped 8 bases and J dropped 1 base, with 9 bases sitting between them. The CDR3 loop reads CASHPGSNQPQHF. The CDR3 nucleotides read TGTGCCAGCCACCCGGGGAGCAATCAGCCCCAGCATTTT.

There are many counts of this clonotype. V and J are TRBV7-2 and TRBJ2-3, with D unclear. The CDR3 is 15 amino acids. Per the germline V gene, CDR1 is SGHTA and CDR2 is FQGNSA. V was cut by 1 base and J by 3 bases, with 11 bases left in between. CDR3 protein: CASSLGLPLTDTQYF. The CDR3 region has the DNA TGTGCCAGCAGCTTAGGGCTACCCTTGACAGATACGCAGTATTTT.

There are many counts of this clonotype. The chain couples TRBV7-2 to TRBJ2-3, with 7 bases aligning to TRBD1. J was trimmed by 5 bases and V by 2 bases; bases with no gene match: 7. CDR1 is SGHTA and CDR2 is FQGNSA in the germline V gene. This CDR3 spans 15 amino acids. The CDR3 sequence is CASSLIRGIGDTQYF. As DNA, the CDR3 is TGTGCCAGCAGCTTAATCAGGGGGATTGGAGATACGCAGTATTTT.

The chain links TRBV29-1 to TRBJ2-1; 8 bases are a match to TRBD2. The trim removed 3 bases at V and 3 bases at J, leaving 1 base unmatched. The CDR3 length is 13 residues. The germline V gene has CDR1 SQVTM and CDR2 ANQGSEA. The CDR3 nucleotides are TGCAGCGTTGATAGCGGGAACTACAATGAGCAGTTCTTC. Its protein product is CSVDSGNYNEQFF.

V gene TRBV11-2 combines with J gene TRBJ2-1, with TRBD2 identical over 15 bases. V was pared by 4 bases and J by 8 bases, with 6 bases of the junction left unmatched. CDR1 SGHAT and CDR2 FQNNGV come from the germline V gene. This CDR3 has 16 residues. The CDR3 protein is CASSSGTSGGRYEQFF. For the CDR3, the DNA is TGTGCCAGCAGCTCGGGGACTAGCGGGGGGAGGTATGAGCAGTTCTTC. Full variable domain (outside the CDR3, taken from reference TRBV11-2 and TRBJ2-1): EAGVAQSPRYKIIEKRQSVAFWCNPISGHATLYWYQQILGQGPKLLIQFQNNGVVDDSQLPKDRFSAERLKGVDSTLKIQPAKLEDSAVYLCASSSGTSGGRYEQFFGPGTRLTVL.

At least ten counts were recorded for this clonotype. In DNA form, the CDR3 reads TGTGCCAGCAGTCGAGGACTAGCTAGAGAAGGAGGCAATGAGCAGTTCTTC. It yields the protein CASSRGLAREGGNEQFF. V usage is TRBV3-1 and J usage is TRBJ2-1; 8 nucleotides agree with TRBD2. The V gene's germline CDR1 is LGHDT and CDR2 YNNKEL (reference sequence). With 6 bases clipped from V and 6 bases from J, the junction kept 16 bases outside the gene matches. This CDR3 has 17 amino acids.

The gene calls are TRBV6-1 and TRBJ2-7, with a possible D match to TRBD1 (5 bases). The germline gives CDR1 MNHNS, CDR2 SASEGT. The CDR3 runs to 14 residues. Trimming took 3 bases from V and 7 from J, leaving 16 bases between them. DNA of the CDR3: TGTGCCAGCAGTGAGGGGCCCCGAGTTAGGGAGCAGTACTTC. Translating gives CASSEGPRVREQYF.

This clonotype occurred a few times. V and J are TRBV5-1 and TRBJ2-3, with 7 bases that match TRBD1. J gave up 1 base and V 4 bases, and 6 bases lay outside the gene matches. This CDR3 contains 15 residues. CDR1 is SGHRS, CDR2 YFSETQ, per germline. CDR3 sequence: CASSRDRPRTDTQYF. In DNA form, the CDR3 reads TGCGCCAGCAGCCGGGACAGACCACGCACAGATACGCAGTATTTT.